This TCR beta chain was retrieved from a study of blood T cells in healthy people across ages. Using a J-beta primer mix together with a sample-barcoded 5' primer, a second PCR was run for about 6 to 12 cycles. CDR3-containing paired-end reads numbered at least 2.5 million in each sample. One entry per CDR3 protein, called by TCRdb with MiXCR from the 5' RACE reads. The sample yields nearly 800,000 distinct CDR3 sequences, 56% seen once. Of note for this clonotype: What it binds is unknown.

Study results and limitations: Higher naive T cell percentage went strongly together with higher TCR beta diversity.

V lost 0 bases and J lost 2; bases outside the gene matches: 15. Germline V gives CDR1 DFQATT, CDR2 SNEGSKA (reference sequence). The CDR3 runs 18 residues. Peripheral blood from each donor was collected in a volume of 8.5 to 10 milliliters. The sample taken for sequencing was blood. This sequence joins TRBV20-1 and TRBJ2-7; 8 nucleotides align to TRBD2. The TCR was taken from a man aged 40-50 years in good health. CDR3 amino acids: CSARDREGAGARTYEQYF. The CDR3 DNA sequence: TGCAGTGCTAGAGATCGAGAGGGAGCGGGAGCTCGAACCTACGAGCAGTACTTC.